The clone carrying this T cell receptor beta chain was counted at least ten times. Its antigen remains unidentified. This sample stems from a study of response to subunit inactivated influenza vaccine. Study results and caveats: That few new T cells are recruited by each seasonal influenza vaccination was the authors' suggestion.

TCRdb re-derived calls from the RT-PCR reads in MiXCR, one entry per CDR3 protein. The profile shows hundreds of thousands of distinct CDR3 sequences, around 15% of them singletons. The germline V and J ends were trimmed by 3 bases and 6 bases, with 14 bases remaining between them. The CDR3 extends over 14 amino acids. The germline gives CDR1 SGHVS, CDR2 FQNEAQ. This sequence was found in a man between 45 and 60 years old who received an inactivated influenza vaccine. The specimen comprised PBMCs from blood, sampled 14 to 15 days before vaccination. V usage is TRBV7-8 and J usage is TRBJ1-1, with a weak D call TRBD1 (6 bases). CDR3 loop: CASSFSGPGAEAFF. The CDR3 DNA sequence: TGTGCCAGCAGCTTTAGCGGCCCAGGGGCTGAAGCTTTCTTT. Supplemented by reference TRBV7-8 and TRBJ1-1, the full variable domain reads GAGVSQSPRYKVAKRGQDVALRCDPISGHVSLFWYQQALGQGPEFLTYFQNEAQLDKSGLPSDRFFAERPEGSVSTLKIQRTQQEDSAVYLCASSFSGPGAEAFFGQGTRLTVV.